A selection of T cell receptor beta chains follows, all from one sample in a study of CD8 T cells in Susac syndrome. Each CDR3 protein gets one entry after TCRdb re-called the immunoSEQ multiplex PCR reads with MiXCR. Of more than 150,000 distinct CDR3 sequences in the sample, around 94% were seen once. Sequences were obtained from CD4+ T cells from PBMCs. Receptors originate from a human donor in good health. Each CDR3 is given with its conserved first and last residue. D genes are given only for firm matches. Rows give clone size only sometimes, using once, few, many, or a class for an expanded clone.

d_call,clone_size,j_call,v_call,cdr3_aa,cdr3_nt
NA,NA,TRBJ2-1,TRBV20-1,CSARGGRVYNEQFF,TGCAGTGCTAGAGGTGGGAGAGTCTACAATGAGCAGTTCTTC
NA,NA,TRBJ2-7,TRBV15,CATSRDFGPYEQYF,TGTGCCACCAGCAGGGACTTTGGGCCCTACGAGCAGTACTTC
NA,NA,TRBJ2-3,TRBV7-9,CASSLGLASDTQYF,TGTGCCAGCAGCTTAGGGCTAGCGTCAGATACGCAGTATTTT
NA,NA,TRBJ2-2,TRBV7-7,CASSTDRNTGELFF,TGTGCTAGCAGCACGGACCGTAACACCGGGGAGCTGTTTTTT
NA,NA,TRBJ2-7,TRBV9,CASRPGRTYEQYF,TGTGCCAGCAGACCAGGGAGGACCTACGAGCAGTACTTC
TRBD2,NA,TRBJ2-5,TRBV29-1,CSVDLRTSGQTQYF,TGCAGCGTTGATCTGCGGACTAGCGGACAGACCCAGTACTTC
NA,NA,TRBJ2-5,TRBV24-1,CATSDPQGAEETQYF,TGTGCCACCAGTGATCCTCAAGGGGCAGAAGAGACCCAGTACTTC
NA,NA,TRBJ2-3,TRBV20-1,CSADSGGHGSTDTQYF,TGCAGTGCCGACTCCGGGGGGCACGGTAGCACAGATACGCAGTATTTT
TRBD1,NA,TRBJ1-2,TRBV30,CAWRHQGAYGYTF,TGTGCCTGGAGACATCAGGGGGCCTATGGCTACACCTTC
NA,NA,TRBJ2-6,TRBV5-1,CASSLATNSGANVLTF,TGCGCCAGCAGCTTGGCGACAAACTCTGGGGCCAACGTCCTGACTTTC
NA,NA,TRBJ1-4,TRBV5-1,CASSSTAHGNEKLFF,TGCGCCAGCAGCTCGACGGCCCATGGTAATGAAAAACTGTTTTTT
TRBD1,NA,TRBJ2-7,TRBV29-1,CSVDTGTGVSEQYF,TGCAGCGTTGATACCGGGACAGGGGTTTCCGAGCAGTACTTC
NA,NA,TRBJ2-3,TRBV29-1,CSVEGGRYADTQYF,TGCAGCGTTGAAGGAGGGAGATATGCAGATACGCAGTATTTT
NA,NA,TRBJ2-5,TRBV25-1,CASSDRDSWTQYF,TGTGCCAGCAGTGACAGGGACTCGTGGACCCAGTACTTC
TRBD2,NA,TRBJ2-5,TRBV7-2,CASSPSGGRQTQYF,TGTGCCAGCAGTCCTAGCGGGGGCCGCCAGACCCAGTACTTC
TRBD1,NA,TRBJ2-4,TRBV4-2,CASSQDDGRQGIQYF,TGTGCCAGCAGCCAAGACGATGGGCGACAGGGCATTCAGTACTTC
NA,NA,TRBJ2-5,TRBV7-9,CASSLYTGEEKTQYF,TGTGCCAGCAGCTTGTACACAGGGGAGGAGAAGACCCAGTACTTC
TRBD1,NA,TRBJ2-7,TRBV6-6,CASSYGDRPTYEQYF,TGTGCCAGCAGTTACGGGGACAGGCCCACCTACGAGCAGTACTTC
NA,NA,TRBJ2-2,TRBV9,CASSVDPGTNTGELFF,TGTGCCAGCAGCGTAGATCCCGGTACGAACACCGGGGAGCTGTTTTTT
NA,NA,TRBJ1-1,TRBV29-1,CSVGRGPRDTEAFF,TGCAGCGTGGGCCGGGGGCCGAGGGACACTGAAGCTTTCTTT
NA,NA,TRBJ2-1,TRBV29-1,CSVGPGAGEQFF,TGCAGCGTGGGTCCAGGGGCAGGTGAGCAGTTCTTC
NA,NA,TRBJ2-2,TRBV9,CASSVAGPGELFF,TGTGCCAGCAGCGTAGCAGGGCCCGGGGAGCTGTTTTTT
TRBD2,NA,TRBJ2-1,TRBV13,CASSWGLAGSYNEQFF,TGTGCCAGCAGCTGGGGACTAGCGGGATCGTACAATGAGCAGTTCTTC
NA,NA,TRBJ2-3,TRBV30,CAWSGGTAGDTQYF,TGTGCCTGGAGTGGAGGGACTGCTGGGGATACGCAGTATTTT
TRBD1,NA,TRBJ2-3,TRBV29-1,CSVDRTGASTDTQYF,TGCAGCGTTGACCGGACAGGTGCTAGCACAGATACGCAGTATTTT
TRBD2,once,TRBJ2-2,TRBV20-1,CSASASGGTGELFF,TGCAGTGCTAGCGCTAGCGGGGGCACCGGGGAGCTGTTTTTT
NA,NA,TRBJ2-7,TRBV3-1,CASSQKMTGTYEQYF,TGTGCCAGCAGCCAAAAAATGACAGGTACCTACGAGCAGTACTTC
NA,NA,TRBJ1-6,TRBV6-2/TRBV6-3,CASTLAGNSPLHF,TGTGCCAGCACCCTTGCGGGCAATTCACCCCTCCACTTT
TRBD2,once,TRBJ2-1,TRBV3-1,CASSQESGVYNEQFF,TGTGCCAGCAGCCAAGAAAGCGGGGTATACAATGAGCAGTTCTTC
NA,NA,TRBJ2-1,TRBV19,CASSERRDNEQFF,TGTGCCAGTAGTGAGAGGCGTGACAATGAGCAGTTCTTC
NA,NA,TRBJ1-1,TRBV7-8,CASSYYKGTEAFF,TGTGCCAGCAGCTACTACAAGGGCACTGAAGCTTTCTTT